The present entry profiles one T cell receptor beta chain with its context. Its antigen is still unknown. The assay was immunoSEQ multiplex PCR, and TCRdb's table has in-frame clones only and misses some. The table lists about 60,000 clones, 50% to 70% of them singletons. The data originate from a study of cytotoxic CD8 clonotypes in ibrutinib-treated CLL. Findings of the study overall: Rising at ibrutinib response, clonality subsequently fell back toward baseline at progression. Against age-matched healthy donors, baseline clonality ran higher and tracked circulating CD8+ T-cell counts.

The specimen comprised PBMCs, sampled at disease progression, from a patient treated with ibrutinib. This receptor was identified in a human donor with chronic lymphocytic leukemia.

Here the CDR3 reads CASSVASTTDTQYF. Written as DNA, the CDR3 is TGTGCCAGCAGCGTGGCCAGTACCACAGATACGCAGTATTTT. The chain has TRBV9 and TRBJ2-3; D not certain. Germline V gene sequence: CDR1 SGDLS, CDR2 YYNGEE. The CDR3 has 14 amino acids. The germline V and J ends were trimmed by 2 bases and 2 bases, with 9 bases remaining between them.